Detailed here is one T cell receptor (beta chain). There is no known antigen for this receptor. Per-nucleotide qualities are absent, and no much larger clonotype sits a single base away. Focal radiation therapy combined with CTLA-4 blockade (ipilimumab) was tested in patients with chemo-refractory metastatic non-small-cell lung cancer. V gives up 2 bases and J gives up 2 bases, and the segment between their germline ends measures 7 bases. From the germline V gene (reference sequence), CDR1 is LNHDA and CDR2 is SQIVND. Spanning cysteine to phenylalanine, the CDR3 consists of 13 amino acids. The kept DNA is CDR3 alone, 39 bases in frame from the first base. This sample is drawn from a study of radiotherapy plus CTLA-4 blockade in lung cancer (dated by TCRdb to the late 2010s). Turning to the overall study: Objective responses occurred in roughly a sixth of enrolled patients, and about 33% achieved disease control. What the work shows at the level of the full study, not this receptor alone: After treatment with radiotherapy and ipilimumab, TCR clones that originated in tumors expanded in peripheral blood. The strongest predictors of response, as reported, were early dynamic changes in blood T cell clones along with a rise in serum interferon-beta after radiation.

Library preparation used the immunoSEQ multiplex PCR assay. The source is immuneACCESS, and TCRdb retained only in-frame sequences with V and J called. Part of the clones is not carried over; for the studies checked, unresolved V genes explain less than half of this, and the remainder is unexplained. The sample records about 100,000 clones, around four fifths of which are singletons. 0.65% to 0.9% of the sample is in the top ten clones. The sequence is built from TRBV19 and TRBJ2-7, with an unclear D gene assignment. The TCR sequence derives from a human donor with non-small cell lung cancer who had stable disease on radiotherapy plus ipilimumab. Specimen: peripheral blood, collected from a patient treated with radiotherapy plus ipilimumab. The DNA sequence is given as TGTGCCAGTAGTATATCAGGTACCTACGAGCAGTACTTC. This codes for CASSISGTYEQYF.